This entry lists 24 T cell receptor beta chains sequenced from one sample in a study of cytomegalovirus exposure and HLA in healthy donors. Amplification used 60 Vbeta primers and 13 Jbeta primers. Some clones are missing from TCRdb's copy, which holds only in-frame ones; the method was immunoSEQ multiplex PCR. The sample records about 85,000 clones, over 75% being singletons. Sequenced material: PBMCs. These receptors were collected from a boy under 18 in good health and CMV-seronegative.

The chain is built from TRBV9 and TRBJ1-3; D is uncertain. The CDR3 has 13 amino acids. Germline CDR1 SGDLS, CDR2 YYNGEE. V lost 0 bases, J lost 3 bases, and 4 bases lay in between. DNA for the CDR3: TGTGCCAGCAGCGTAGACTTTGGAAACACCATATATTTT. Its translation is CASSVDFGNTIYF.

V usage is TRBV11-3 and J usage is TRBJ1-6; 10 bases match TRBD1. This CDR3 has 13 residues. V was pared by 3 bases and J by 13 bases, with 3 bases of the junction left unmatched. Per germline, CDR1 SGHNT and CDR2 YENEEA. CDR3 region: CASSLGQGLPLHF. The DNA for the CDR3 is TGTGCCAGCAGCTTGGGACAGGGGCTCCCCCTCCACTTT.

The J gene is TRBJ1-1, the V gene TRBV19; 8 bases are a match to TRBD1. This CDR3 has 14 residues. V was clipped by 7 bases and J by 4 bases; unmatched bases: 8. Germline CDR1 is LNHDA and CDR2 is SQIVND (reference sequence). The CDR3 loop reads CASTAGGLSTEAFF. CDR3 nucleotides: TGTGCCAGTACTGCAGGGGGCCTTTCCACTGAAGCTTTCTTT.

This clone has more than one count but fewer than ten. The chain carries TRBV2 and TRBJ2-7; 10 nucleotides align to TRBD2. This CDR3 is 15 amino acids long. V lost 7 bases to trimming and J lost 6 bases; unmatched junction nucleotides: 12. Germline-derived CDR1 and CDR2 are SNHLY and FYNNEI. The CDR3 loop is CASNVEGSGRGEQYF. DNA for the CDR3: TGTGCCAGCAACGTAGAAGGGAGCGGGAGGGGCGAGCAGTACTTC.

V is TRBV7-8 and J is TRBJ2-5; possibly TRBD1 for D (6 bases). V lost 5 bases and J 5 bases, leaving 18 bases between the germline ends. Germline loops: CDR1 SGHVS, CDR2 FQNEAQ. The CDR3 totals 15 residues. The CDR3 nucleotides are TGTGCCAGCAGCAAAGAGGCAGGGGAATGGGAGACCCAGTACTTC. This gives the protein CASSKEAGEWETQYF.

This clone was seen only once. This chain links TRBV28 with TRBJ1-5; D not certain. CDR3 length: 13 amino acids. CDR1 is MDHEN and CDR2 is SYDVKM in the germline V gene. V lost 6 bases and J lost 0, with 6 bases in between. The CDR3 loop is CASSPGSNQPQHF. CDR3 nucleotides: TGTGCCAGCAGCCCAGGTAGCAATCAGCCCCAGCATTTT.

CDR3 coding DNA: TGTGCCAGCAGTGAGAGACAGGGGGGGACTGAAGCTTTCTTT. Its protein product is CASSERQGGTEAFF. The gene calls are TRBV2 and TRBJ1-1, with 9 positions matching TRBD1. This CDR3 is built from 14 residues. From germline, CDR1 is SNHLY and CDR2 FYNNEI. After removal of 3 bases from V and 5 bases from J, the junction contained 4 bases not matched to a gene.

The chain is built from TRBV5-1 and TRBJ2-2, with D possibly matching TRBD1 (8 bases). The CDR3 is 15 amino acids. The germline V and J ends were trimmed by 7 bases and 3 bases, with 16 bases remaining between them. The germline V gene has CDR1 SGHRS and CDR2 YFSETQ. The CDR3 protein is CASRLTGGDTGELFF. The CDR3 nucleotides are TGCGCCAGCCGACTTACAGGGGGGGACACCGGGGAGCTGTTTTTT.

The rearrangement uses TRBV27 and TRBJ1-1; tentatively, D is TRBD1 (6 bases). Trimming removed 0 bases at V and 5 bases at J, with 10 bases between. This CDR3 has 14 residues. The germline V gene encodes CDR1 MNHEY and CDR2 SMNVEV (reference sequence). CDR3 DNA: TGTGCCAGCAGTTTATCCCACAGGGCTACTGAAGCTTTCTTT. Amino acid sequence: CASSLSHRATEAFF.

This chain joins TRBV2 and TRBJ1-5; TRBD1 agrees at 10 bases. Germline trimming cut 3 bases from V and 0 bases from J; bases unmatched to any gene: 11. There are 19 residues in the CDR3. Germline CDR1 reads SNHLY; CDR2 reads FYNNEI. CDR3 bases: TGTGCCAGCAGTGATCGACAGGGGGCGCTTCGCTATAGCAATCAGCCCCAGCATTTT. It codes for CASSDRQGALRYSNQPQHF. Supplemented by reference TRBV2 and TRBJ1-5, the full variable domain reads EPEVTQTPSHQVTQMGQEVILRCVPISNHLYFYWYRQILGQKVEFLVSFYNNEISEKSEIFDDQFSVERPDGSNFTLKIRSTKLEDSAMYFCASSDRQGALRYSNQPQHFGDGTRLSIL.

The chain links TRBV28 to TRBJ2-7; possible D gene TRBD2, 5 bases. The germline CDR1 and CDR2 sequences are MDHEN and SYDVKM. V shed 6 bases and J shed 5 bases, with 17 bases lying between them. The CDR3 length is 14 residues. The DNA of the CDR3 is TGTGCCAGCAGCCAGGACCCAGCGGCCCACGAGCAGTACTTC. It is translated as CASSQDPAAHEQYF. The variable domain in full, with the rest retrieved from reference TRBV28 and TRBJ2-7, is DVKVTQSSRYLVKRTGEKVFLECVQDMDHENMFWYRQDPGLGLRLIYFSYDVKMKEKGDIPEGYSVSREKKERFSLILESASTNQTSMYLCASSQDPAAHEQYFGPGTRLTVT.

This chain connects TRBV28 to TRBJ2-1; D is perhaps TRBD2 (6 bases). Trimming cost V 7 bases and J 8 bases, with 18 bases left between them. Germline V gene lookup returns CDR1 MDHEN and CDR2 SYDVKM. The CDR3 runs 14 residues. CDR3 DNA: TGTGCCAGCACCCCAAGGGCGGGAAGTGATGAGCAGTTCTTC. It is translated as CASTPRAGSDEQFF. The complete variable domain, with remaining parts taken from reference TRBV28 and TRBJ2-1, reads DVKVTQSSRYLVKRTGEKVFLECVQDMDHENMFWYRQDPGLGLRLIYFSYDVKMKEKGDIPEGYSVSREKKERFSLILESASTNQTSMYLCASTPRAGSDEQFFGPGTRLTVL.

The chain combines TRBV7-2 with TRBJ1-1, with D tentatively TRBD1 (6 bases). Trimming left V 5 bases short and J 4 bases short, with 14 bases between. CDR3 size: 14 residues. The germline CDR1 and CDR2 sequences are SGHTA and FQGNSA. This CDR3 reads CASSPKTGITEAFF. The CDR3 nucleotides read TGTGCCAGCAGCCCTAAAACAGGGATCACTGAAGCTTTCTTT.

V usage is TRBV9 and J usage is TRBJ1-1; D may be TRBD1 (6 bases). This CDR3 spans 15 amino acids. V lost 4 bases, J lost 3 bases, and 16 bases lay in between. Per the germline V gene, CDR1 is SGDLS and CDR2 is YYNGEE. CDR3 coding DNA: TGTGCCAGCAGCAAGAACAGGGAAGCAGACACTGAAGCTTTCTTT. Its translation is CASSKNREADTEAFF.

The chain employs TRBV9 and TRBJ1-2; 7 bases align to TRBD1. Germline CDR1 SGDLS, CDR2 YYNGEE. The CDR3 consists of 16 residues. Trimming removed 3 bases from V and 6 bases from J; junction bases left unmatched: 14. CDR3: CASSANPRSTGNGYTF. CDR3 nucleotides: TGTGCCAGCAGCGCCAACCCTCGGTCGACAGGGAATGGCTACACCTTC.

The genes are TRBV28 and TRBJ1-5; maybe TRBD1 (5 bases). The V end lost 7 bases, the J end lost 4 bases, and 14 bases lay between the germline ends. This CDR3 contains 14 residues. Germline assignment: CDR1 MDHEN and CDR2 SYDVKM. This CDR3 reads CASTIRQTNQPQHF. Here the CDR3 DNA reads TGTGCCAGCACCATCCGACAGACTAATCAGCCCCAGCATTTT.

This clone was counted between two and nine times. The chain has TRBV29-1 and TRBJ2-3; D may be TRBD2 (6 bases). CDR3 length: 15 amino acids. Trimming cost V 5 bases and J 0 bases, with 15 bases left between them. Germline V gives CDR1 SQVTM, CDR2 ANQGSEA. CDR3: CSVQSWSGSTDTQYF. The CDR3 nucleotides read TGCAGCGTTCAGTCGTGGAGCGGGAGCACAGATACGCAGTATTTT.

This chain uses TRBV5-6 with TRBJ2-7; 10 bases agree with TRBD2. Trimming cost V 0 bases and J 6 bases; bases outside gene matches: 6. This CDR3 contains 15 residues. The germline gives CDR1 SGHDT, CDR2 YYEEEE. CDR3 in amino acids: CASSLDLAGVREQYF. In DNA form, the CDR3 reads TGTGCCAGCAGCTTGGATCTAGCGGGAGTCCGCGAGCAGTACTTC. Combining the CDR3 with reference TRBV5-6 and TRBJ2-7 gives the whole variable domain DAGVTQSPTHLIKTRGQQVTLRCSPKSGHDTVSWYQQALGQGPQFIFQYYEEEERQRGNFPDRFSGHQFPNYSSELNVNALLLGDSALYLCASSLDLAGVREQYFGPGTRLTVT.

The chain employs TRBV4-1 and TRBJ1-5; TRBD1 agrees at 7 bases. This CDR3 spans 16 amino acids. CDR1 is MGHRA and CDR2 is YSYEKL in the germline V gene. V was clipped by 1 base and J by 7 bases; unmatched bases: 10. The CDR3 nucleotides read TGCGCCAGCAGCCAAGGGAGACAGGGTCCCCGGCAGCCCCAGCATTTT. Its translation is CASSQGRQGPRQPQHF.

The rearrangement uses TRBV27 and TRBJ2-7; 13 bases align to TRBD2. There are 18 residues in the CDR3. The J segment lost 4 bases and the V segment lost 2 bases, leaving 11 bases of the junction unmatched. CDR1 is MNHEY, CDR2 SMNVEV, per germline (reference sequence). CDR3 region: CASSLAPGLAGRGYEQYF. The CDR3 region has the DNA TGTGCCAGCAGTTTAGCCCCGGGACTAGCGGGAAGGGGGTACGAGCAGTACTTC.

For this clone: The same CDR3 arises from other DNA sequences in this sample as well. V usage is TRBV29-1 and J usage is TRBJ2-7, with a tentative D call TRBD2 (6 bases). Trimming stripped 0 bases from V and 1 base from J, with 10 bases between. Germline-derived CDR1 and CDR2 are SQVTM and ANQGSEA. The CDR3 runs to 14 residues. The CDR3 spells CSVEDRGSSYEQYF. Here the CDR3 DNA reads TGCAGCGTTGAAGATCGGGGGAGTTCCTACGAGCAGTACTTC.

This sequence joins TRBV18 and TRBJ1-5; 8 bases map to TRBD1. The CDR3 spans 14 residues. Trimming took 2 bases from V and 7 from J; bases not matched to a gene: 4. Germline V gene data show CDR1 as KGHSH and CDR2 as LQKENI. The CDR3 loop reads CASSPGQGEQPQHF. CDR3 nucleotides: TGTGCCAGCTCACCAGGACAGGGAGAACAGCCCCAGCATTTT.

The gene calls are TRBV6-1 and TRBJ1-2; D gene ambiguous. This CDR3 is 10 amino acids long. Trimming removed 5 bases at V and 5 bases at J, with 3 bases between. Germline V CDR1 and CDR2: MNHNS, SASEGT. CDR3 in amino acids: CASSQYGYTF. CDR3 nucleotides: TGTGCCAGCAGTCAATATGGCTACACCTTC.

This rearrangement joins TRBV30 to TRBJ2-5; no clear D gene. CDR3 length: 12 amino acids. Germline values: CDR1 GTSNPN, CDR2 SVGIG (reference sequence). Trimming removed 0 bases from V and 5 bases from J, with 7 bases in between. The CDR3 DNA follows: TGTGCCTGGAGTGTACTGCGGGAGACCCAGTACTTC. As protein: CAWSVLRETQYF. Full variable domain (remainder filled in from reference TRBV30 and TRBJ2-5): SQTIHQWPATLVQPVGSPLSLECTVEGTSNPNLYWYRQAAGRGLQLLFYSVGIGQISSEVPQNLSASRPQDRQFILSSKKLLLSDSGFYLCAWSVLRETQYFGPGTRLLVL.